Shown below are 5 T cell receptor beta chains from a single sample sequenced in a study of immune evolution from preneoplasia to lung adenocarcinoma. TCRdb's table, derived via immunoSEQ multiplex PCR, lists solely in-frame clones and lacks some. The sample contains about 26,000 clones, about 74% of which appear only once. Sequenced: FFPE invasive lung adenocarcinoma tissue. These receptors came from a person aged 60 to 70 with invasive lung adenocarcinoma. Some clones in this sample may be carry-over from other donors' samples.

V and J are TRBV5-4 and TRBJ2-3, with D unresolved. With 2 bases removed from V and 4 bases from J, the gap between germline ends came to 11 bases. Germline lookup yields CDR1 SGHNT and CDR2 YYREEE (reference sequence). CDR3 length: 14 residues. The CDR3 sequence: CASSFSLTPDTQYF. The DNA of the CDR3 is TGTGCCAGCAGCTTTTCATTAACCCCAGATACGCAGTATTTT.

This chain uses TRBV30 with TRBJ1-4; D may be TRBD1 (5 bases). Trimming took 5 bases from V and 7 from J, leaving 20 bases between them. The CDR3 covers 15 residues. Germline V lookup: CDR1 GTSNPN, CDR2 SVGIG (reference sequence). CDR3 bases: TGTGCCTGGGGGCCGGCAGGGTTAATTTTTGAAAAACTGTTTTTT. It is translated as CAWGPAGLIFEKLFF.

This sequence joins TRBV2 and TRBJ2-5; D is unclear. The CDR3 length is 12 residues. Per germline, CDR1 SNHLY and CDR2 FYNNEI. The ends were cut back, 2 bases at V and 5 bases at J, with 6 bases in the middle. DNA for the CDR3: TGTGCCAGCAGTGAAAGAATGGAGACCCAGTACTTC. It encodes CASSERMETQYF.

The rearrangement uses TRBV7-9 and TRBJ2-3, with 8 bases lining up with TRBD2. CDR1 and CDR2 (germline): SEHNR, FQNEAQ (reference sequence). Germline trimming cut 5 bases from V and 2 bases from J; bases unmatched to any gene: 6. The CDR3 sequence is 15 residues long. CDR3 bases: TGTGCCAGCAGCCCGGACGGGAGGGACACAGATACGCAGTATTTT. Protein sequence: CASSPDGRDTDTQYF.

V and J are TRBV5-6 and TRBJ2-1; 9 nucleotides align to TRBD1. With V trimmed by 0 bases and J by 7 bases, 5 bases remained unmatched. This CDR3 is 15 amino acids long. Per germline, CDR1 SGHDT and CDR2 YYEEEE. The CDR3 loop reads CASSLGGGQGNEQFF. CDR3 nucleotides: TGTGCCAGCAGCTTGGGTGGGGGACAGGGAAATGAGCAGTTCTTC.